This T cell receptor beta chain was captured in a study of T cell repertoires in cytomegalovirus infection. About the research overall: Matching HLA type and CMV infection were both indicated by public TCR beta signatures.

From the reads, TCRdb called clonotypes with MiXCR, one entry per CDR3 protein. Among around 240,000 distinct CDR3 sequences, 22% were seen once, and the ten largest hold about 20%. In the case of this clonotype: Its target is not known. Since a much larger clone is just one base distant, this may be a read error.

CDR3 length: 14 amino acids. Germline V gives CDR1 SGHVS, CDR2 FQNEAQ. General study results and limits: Public TCR beta family frequency separated CMV-and-HLA carriers, including in an independent cohort. HLA-C-restricted, CMV-specific TCR beta clonotypes were dominant ex vivo.

The rearrangement joins TRBV7-8 to TRBJ2-3; the D gene is possibly TRBD2 (6 bases). The sequence was collected from a human donor in good health (CMV status not recorded). Some clones in this sample may be carry-over from other donors' samples. Sequencing input: CD8+ T cells from PBMCs. The CDR3 here is CASSSRDRTDTQCF. The CDR3 DNA sequence: TGTGCCAGCAGCTCGCGGGACCGCACAGATACGCAGTGTTTT.